The sequence of this TCR beta chain was determined in a study of blood T cell repertoires in COVID-19. Whole-study context: Samples taken during acute and convalescent COVID-19 were collected in the United States, Italy and Spain. T cells, B-cell-depleted T cells, or PBMCs provided the cDNA or gDNA that served as material.

The CDR3 covers 14 residues. Germline CDR1 is MNHEY and CDR2 is SMNVEV (reference sequence). V was trimmed by 6 bases and J by 1 base, leaving 12 bases between them. Original data processing: Amplification from reference gene primers served as the basis for estimated nucleated cell counts. The protocol was immunoSEQ multiplex PCR, while the TCRdb copy is restricted to in-frame clones and leaves out a portion. The DNA was the basis for D and trimming; V, J and clone size are from that table. Of about 230,000 clones listed, about 80% are singletons. The TCR originated in a woman aged 45 to 65 with acute or convalescent COVID-19. Specimen: peripheral blood. The rearrangement uses TRBV27 and TRBJ1-1; D not certain. CDR3 DNA sequence: TGTGCCAGCAGCTACTCCGAGTCGAACACTGAAGCTTTCTTT. Translation: CASSYSESNTEAFF.